This TCR beta chain was captured by sequencing in a study of graft-versus-host responses after intestinal transplantation. Study-level points and caveats: Allografts from individuals with graft-donor T cell macrochimerism displayed high graft-versus-host to host-versus-graft clonal ratios.

Graft samples were processed, releasing intraepithelial and lamina propria lymphocytes. A note on this clone: The antigen remains unidentified.

Data came from immunoSEQ multiplex PCR; TCRdb stores just in-frame clones and leaves some out. The sample records tens of thousands of clones, 60% to 85% being singletons. Germline CDR1 and CDR2: MNHEY and SVGAGI. This CDR3 region has 11 residues. Trimming shortened V by 8 bases and J by 8 bases, and 10 bases separated the two germline ends. The receptor comes from a human patient who received an intestinal transplant, so some T cells may come from the graft donor. This sample comprised ileum tissue, obtained 98 days after intestinal transplantation. This chain joins TRBV6-5 and TRBJ2-1; D ambiguous. The CDR3 region has the DNA TGTGCCAGCCGAAATGGGGATGAGCAGTTCTTC. Translation: CASRNGDEQFF.